This T cell receptor beta chain was obtained from a study of blood T cell repertoires in COVID-19. Study summary: Spain, Italy and the United States supplied samples that represented acute and convalescent COVID-19. Sources were T cells, B-cell-depleted T cells, or PBMCs; the material itself was cDNA or gDNA.

Enrolment of Seattle patients took place during active infection, and they were followed longitudinally. Per the study methods: The authors estimated nucleated cell counts from reference gene primer amplification. This table comes from immunoSEQ multiplex PCR, and its TCRdb copy is limited to in-frame clones, with some not included. D and trimming come from the DNA, and the V and J calls and clone size come from that table. The top ten hold roughly a fifth of the sample, which has more than 45,000 clones, roughly 87% seen once. The CDR3 has 13 amino acids. V was trimmed by 0 bases and J by 3 bases, leaving 5 bases between them. The V gene's germline CDR1 is SGHDN and CDR2 FVKESK.

The sample comprised peripheral blood. The chain has TRBV14 and TRBJ1-1, with D unresolved. This clonotype was obtained from a woman aged 80 or over with COVID-19, enrolled during active disease. CDR3 bases: TGTGCCAGCAGCCAAGATCTAGACACTGAAGCTTTCTTT. Residues: CASSQDLDTEAFF. The whole variable domain, filled in from reference TRBV14 and TRBJ1-1, reads EAGVTQFPSHSVIEKGQTVTLRCDPISGHDNLYWYRRVMGKEIKFLLHFVKESKQDESGMPNNRFLAERTGGTYSTLKVQPAELEDSGVYFCASSQDLDTEAFFGQGTRLTVV.